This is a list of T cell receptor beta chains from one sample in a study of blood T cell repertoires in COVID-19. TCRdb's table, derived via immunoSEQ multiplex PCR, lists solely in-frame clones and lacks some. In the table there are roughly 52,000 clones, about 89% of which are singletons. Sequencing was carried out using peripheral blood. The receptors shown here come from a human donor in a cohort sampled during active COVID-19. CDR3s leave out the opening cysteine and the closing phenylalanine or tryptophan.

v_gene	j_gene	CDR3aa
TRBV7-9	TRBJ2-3	ASSFVGGLDRDTQY
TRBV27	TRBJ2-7	ASSLSSGQEQY
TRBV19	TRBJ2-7	ASAQGRGGYEQY
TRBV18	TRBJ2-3	ASSPGNRAMGTDTQY
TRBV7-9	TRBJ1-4	ASSFETTNEKLF
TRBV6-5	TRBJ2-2	ASSYDKYTGELF
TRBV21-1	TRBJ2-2	ASSKSLLPLGPLPRTSPGELF
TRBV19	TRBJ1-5	ASNDNQADNQPQH
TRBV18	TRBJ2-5	ASSPREGSGQETQY
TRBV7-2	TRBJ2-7	ASSHPGQGADGQY
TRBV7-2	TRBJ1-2	ASRTDRLLLYGYT
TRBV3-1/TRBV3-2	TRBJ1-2	ASSQDPGQGARNYGYT
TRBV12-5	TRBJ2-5	ASGLVQSSGGVETQY
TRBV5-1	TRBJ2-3	ASSFTGGPGDTQY
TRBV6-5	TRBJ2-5	ASSYSGLSRSETQY
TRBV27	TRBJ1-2	ASSWTGGNGYT
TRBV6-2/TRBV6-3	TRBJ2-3	ASSYSSVAGGRSTDTQY
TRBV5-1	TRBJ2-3	ASRRGGNTDTQY
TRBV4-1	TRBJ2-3	ASSHPDGGGPSPDTQY
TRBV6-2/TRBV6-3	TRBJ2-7	ASSYSIGTYEQY
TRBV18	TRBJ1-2	ASSPGDKRNYGYT
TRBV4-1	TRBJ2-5	ASSQDRETQY
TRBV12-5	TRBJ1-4	ASGLRDRSVATNEKLF
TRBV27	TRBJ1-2	ASSLTGAEPYGYT
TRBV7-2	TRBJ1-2	ASSLDRGVGYT
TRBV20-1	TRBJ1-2	SAEGLGGYT
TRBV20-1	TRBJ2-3	SASLARGGFVTDTQY
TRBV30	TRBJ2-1	AWSGGGEQF
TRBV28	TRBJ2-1	ASSLAQGYNEQF
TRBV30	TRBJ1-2	AWSQDLTGIRGYT
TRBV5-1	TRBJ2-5	ASSLVPGTSGGLQETQY
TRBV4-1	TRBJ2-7	ASSRWEEGYEQY
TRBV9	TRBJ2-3	ASSVVASGGDTQY
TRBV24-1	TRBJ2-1	ATGTGSSNEQF
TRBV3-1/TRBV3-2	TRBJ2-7	ASSLDSRVYEQY
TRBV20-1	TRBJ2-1	SARGDNEQF
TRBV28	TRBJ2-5	ASSQGQTQETQY
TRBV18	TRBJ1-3	ASSRQGEGNTIY
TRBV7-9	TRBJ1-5	ASSLTGGQPQH
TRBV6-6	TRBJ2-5	ASDQGNQETQY
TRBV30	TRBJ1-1	AWSDRDWGGTEAF
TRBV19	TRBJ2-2	ASNVKSNTGELF
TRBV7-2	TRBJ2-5	ASGGRQGRETQY
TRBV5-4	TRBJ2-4	ASSTGGGNIQY
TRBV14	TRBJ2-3	ASSPGADTQY
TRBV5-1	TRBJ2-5	ASSLTGKETQY
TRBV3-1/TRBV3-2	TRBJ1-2	ASSLQGATGYT
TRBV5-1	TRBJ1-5	ASRIGTGNQPQH
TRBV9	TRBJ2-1	ASSVSGVSYNEQF
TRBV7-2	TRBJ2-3	ASSSLVFGTQY
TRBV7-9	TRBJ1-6	ASSPRTGVHSPLH
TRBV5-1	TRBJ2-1	ASSSVRASSYNEQF
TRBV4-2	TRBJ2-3	ASSHSGTSGGSTTDTQY
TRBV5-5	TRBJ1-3	ASSLVAAGSFLSGNTIY
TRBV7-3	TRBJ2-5	ASSAATGGQETQY
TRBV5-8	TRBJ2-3	ASSLPALRDTQY
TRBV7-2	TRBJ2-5	ASSLLGTGLAETQY
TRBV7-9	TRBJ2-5	ASSSQGLEETQY
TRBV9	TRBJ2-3	ASSGLAGADTQY
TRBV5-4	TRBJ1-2	ASHDNRDRVYGYT